The T cell receptor (beta chain) described here comes from a study of low-dose radiotherapy and immunotherapy resistance in tumors. About the research overall: Intravenous cyclophosphamide at 200 mg/m2 preceded radiation and immunotherapy by one day, every two weeks.

V lost 5 bases and J lost 6, with 14 bases in between. Germline CDR1 is LGHDT and CDR2 is YNNKEL (reference sequence). CDR3 length: 15 residues. Administered to the donors were nivolumab, ipilimumab, aspirin, low-dose cyclophosphamide and low-dose radiotherapy. cDNA synthesis used a TRAV/TRBV-specific primer set for both chains. It was with a constant-region primer and a V-primer adapter that TCRs were amplified over approximately 18 PCR cycles. Isolated mRNA underwent amplification via in vitro transcription. TCRdb fed the reads into MiXCR, producing one record per CDR3 protein. The sample carries 10,000 to 15,000 distinct CDR3 sequences, approximately 73% recorded once.

The TCR was taken from a human donor with advanced metastatic prostate, ovarian, gallbladder or colorectal cancer (not recorded which). This table probably holds off-target reads from a library built for another chain. This chain uses TRBV3-1 with TRBJ1-6, with D maybe TRBD1 (5 bases). The CDR3 spells CASSYETEANSPLHF. DNA for the CDR3: TGTGCCAGCAGCTACGAGACAGAAGCTAATTCACCCCTCCACTTT.